This is a list of T cell receptor beta chains from one sample in a study of blood T cell repertoires in COVID-19. Generated by immunoSEQ multiplex PCR, the TCRdb table keeps only in-frame clones and is missing some. This repertoire shows a few hundred thousand clones, around 89% found once; its top ten account for approximately 3%. Sequencing used peripheral blood. These receptors came from a woman aged 30 to 39 with COVID-19, enrolled during active disease. The CDR3 runs from the conserved cysteine through the conserved F or W. D genes are given only for firm matches. The size of a clone is reported for some rows only, either as once, few or many, or as a class for expanded clones.

d_call,j_call,v_call,clone_size,cdr3_aa,cdr3_nt
TRBD2,TRBJ2-3,TRBV29-1,-,CSPGGLAGGIDTQYF,TGCAGCCCTGGGGGACTAGCGGGAGGGATAGATACGCAGTATTTT
-,TRBJ2-5,TRBV6-6,-,CASSYPAGQNQETQYF,TGTGCCAGCAGTTACCCCGCCGGACAGAACCAAGAGACCCAGTACTTC
-,TRBJ1-1,TRBV6-5,-,CASSYSGGRVEAFF,TGTGCCAGCAGTTACAGCGGGGGGCGCGTTGAAGCTTTCTTT
-,TRBJ2-7,TRBV7-7,-,CASSLAEGFSEVQYF,TGTGCTAGCAGCTTAGCGGAGGGGTTTTCGGAGGTGCAGTACTTC
-,TRBJ1-6,TRBV2,-,CASISPDFLSPLHF,TGTGCCAGCATCTCTCCCGACTTCCTTTCACCCCTCCACTTT
-,TRBJ2-1,TRBV7-9,few,CASSLGERRNEQFF,TGTGCCAGCAGCTTAGGAGAACGCCGCAATGAGCAGTTCTTC
TRBD1,TRBJ1-2,TRBV5-1,-,CASSPTGGASPKYGYTF,TGCGCCAGCAGTCCTACAGGGGGCGCGTCCCCGAAATATGGCTACACCTTC
-,TRBJ1-1,TRBV19,-,CASTRTPNTEAFF,TGTGCCAGTACCAGAACACCGAACACTGAAGCTTTCTTT
-,TRBJ2-2,TRBV5-4,few,CASSAKQGNTGELFF,TGTGCCAGCAGCGCAAAACAGGGGAACACCGGGGAGCTGTTTTTT
-,TRBJ1-5,TRBV10-3,-,CAIGGGASNQPQHF,TGTGCCATCGGGGGGGGCGCATCTAATCAGCCCCAGCATTTT
-,TRBJ2-2,TRBV4-1,-,CASSSNRGTGELFF,TGCGCCAGCAGCTCGAATCGCGGCACCGGGGAGCTGTTTTTT
-,TRBJ2-5,TRBV11-2,once,CASSLRGLAVQETQYF,TGTGCCAGCAGCCTGCGGGGGCTCGCTGTCCAAGAGACCCAGTACTTC
TRBD1,TRBJ1-5,TRBV28,-,CASSFTRQGGGNQPQHF,TGTGCCAGCAGTTTCACCAGACAGGGCGGGGGCAATCAGCCCCAGCATTTT
-,TRBJ2-4,TRBV7-6,-,CASSLVSGADSKNIQYF,TGTGCCAGCAGCTTAGTATCAGGGGCTGATTCCAAAAACATTCAGTACTTC
-,TRBJ2-1,TRBV12-3/TRBV12-4,-,CASWTGLHNEQFF,TGTGCCAGTTGGACGGGACTTCATAATGAGCAGTTCTTC
-,TRBJ2-7,TRBV5-6,once,CASTPFRSYSYEQYF,TGTGCCAGCACTCCCTTTCGCAGTTACTCCTACGAGCAGTACTTC
TRBD1,TRBJ2-2,TRBV11-1,-,CASSLRTGRGGELFF,TGTGCCAGCAGCTTACGGACAGGGCGGGGCGGGGAGCTGTTTTTT
-,TRBJ1-6,TRBV27,-,CASRPSGVLGSPLHF,TGTGCCAGCAGGCCTTCAGGGGTCCTGGGTTCACCCCTCCACTTT
-,TRBJ2-7,TRBV7-2,-,CASSLARTAYEQYF,TGTGCCAGCAGCTTAGCCAGAACAGCCTACGAGCAGTACTTC
-,TRBJ1-2,TRBV6-5,-,CASSYQRQGGYTF,TGTGCCAGCAGTTACCAAAGGCAGGGCGGCTACACCTTC
TRBD2,TRBJ2-3,TRBV14,-,CASSKEAGVTDTQYF,TGTGCCAGCAGCAAGGAAGCGGGAGTCACAGATACGCAGTATTTT
-,TRBJ2-5,TRBV24-1,-,CATSDPPWGVIGEETQYF,TGTGCCACCAGTGATCCTCCCTGGGGGGTCATCGGCGAAGAGACCCAGTACTTC
-,TRBJ2-5,TRBV3-1/TRBV3-2,-,CASSRGRGETQYF,TGTGCCAGCAGCCGCGGACGGGGGGAGACCCAGTACTTC
-,TRBJ2-1,TRBV25-1,-,CATCGTGGQYNEQFF,TGTGCCACCTGTGGGACGGGGGGCCAATACAATGAGCAGTTCTTC
-,TRBJ2-2,TRBV10-3,-,CADPQATNTGELFF,TGTGCCGACCCGCAGGCCACGAACACCGGGGAGCTGTTTTTT
-,TRBJ2-1,TRBV11-2,-,CASSSSLLGGNPFF,TGTGCCAGCAGCTCCAGCCTTTTAGGCGGGAACCCGTTCTTC
-,TRBJ1-3,TRBV24-1,-,CATSDSGLPGNTIYF,TGTGCCACCAGTGATTCAGGGCTTCCTGGAAACACCATATATTTT
TRBD1,TRBJ2-1,TRBV29-1,few,CSVAPTGGNEQFF,TGCAGCGTTGCCCCCACAGGGGGCAATGAGCAGTTCTTC
-,TRBJ1-2,TRBV6-1,-,CASRSGGTYGYTF,TGTGCCAGCAGAAGTGGGGGGACCTATGGCTACACCTTC
TRBD2,TRBJ2-3,TRBV20-1,-,CSVTLANTQYF,TGCAGTGTCACACTAGCGAATACGCAGTATTTT
TRBD2,TRBJ2-3,TRBV4-3,-,CASSPGRRGTDTQYF,TGCGCCAGCAGCCCCGGGAGGAGGGGAACAGATACGCAGTATTTT
-,TRBJ1-2,TRBV9,-,CASSVNREFNYGYTF,TGTGCCAGCAGCGTCAACAGGGAGTTCAACTATGGCTACACCTTC
-,TRBJ2-1,TRBV11-3,few,CASSLDVNYNEQFF,TGTGCCAGCAGCTTAGATGTCAATTACAATGAGCAGTTCTTC
-,TRBJ2-6,TRBV7-9,-,CASSFAIGAHSGANVLTF,TGTGCCAGCAGCTTCGCCATTGGGGCCCATTCTGGGGCCAACGTCCTGACTTTC
-,TRBJ1-5,TRBV5-6,-,CASSLRGQPQHF,TGTGCCAGCAGCTTGCGGGGTCAGCCCCAGCATTTT
-,TRBJ1-1,TRBV2,-,CASRADLNTEAFF,TGTGCCAGCAGGGCCGATCTGAACACTGAAGCTTTCTTT
-,TRBJ1-3,TRBV18,-,CASSPSGGSSGNTIYF,TGTGCCAGCTCACCATCGGGGGGTTCGTCAGGAAACACCATATATTTT
-,TRBJ1-2,TRBV5-6,-,CASSPLLKTAYGYTF,TGTGCCAGCAGCCCCCTTTTGAAGACAGCCTATGGCTACACCTTC
TRBD2,TRBJ2-1,TRBV7-7,-,CASSLDSGSRNEQFF,TGTGCTAGCAGCCTGGATAGCGGGAGTCGCAATGAGCAGTTCTTC
-,TRBJ1-5,TRBV18,-,CASSATDSNQPQHF,TGTGCCAGCTCAGCGACAGATAGCAATCAGCCCCAGCATTTT
-,TRBJ1-1,TRBV14,-,CASSQQQGGNTEAFF,TGTGCCAGCAGTCAGCAGCAGGGCGGGAACACTGAAGCTTTCTTT
TRBD2,TRBJ2-3,TRBV4-2,-,CASSQDLASGSPGTDTQYF,TGTGCCAGCAGCCAAGATCTGGCTAGCGGGTCCCCTGGCACAGATACGCAGTATTTT